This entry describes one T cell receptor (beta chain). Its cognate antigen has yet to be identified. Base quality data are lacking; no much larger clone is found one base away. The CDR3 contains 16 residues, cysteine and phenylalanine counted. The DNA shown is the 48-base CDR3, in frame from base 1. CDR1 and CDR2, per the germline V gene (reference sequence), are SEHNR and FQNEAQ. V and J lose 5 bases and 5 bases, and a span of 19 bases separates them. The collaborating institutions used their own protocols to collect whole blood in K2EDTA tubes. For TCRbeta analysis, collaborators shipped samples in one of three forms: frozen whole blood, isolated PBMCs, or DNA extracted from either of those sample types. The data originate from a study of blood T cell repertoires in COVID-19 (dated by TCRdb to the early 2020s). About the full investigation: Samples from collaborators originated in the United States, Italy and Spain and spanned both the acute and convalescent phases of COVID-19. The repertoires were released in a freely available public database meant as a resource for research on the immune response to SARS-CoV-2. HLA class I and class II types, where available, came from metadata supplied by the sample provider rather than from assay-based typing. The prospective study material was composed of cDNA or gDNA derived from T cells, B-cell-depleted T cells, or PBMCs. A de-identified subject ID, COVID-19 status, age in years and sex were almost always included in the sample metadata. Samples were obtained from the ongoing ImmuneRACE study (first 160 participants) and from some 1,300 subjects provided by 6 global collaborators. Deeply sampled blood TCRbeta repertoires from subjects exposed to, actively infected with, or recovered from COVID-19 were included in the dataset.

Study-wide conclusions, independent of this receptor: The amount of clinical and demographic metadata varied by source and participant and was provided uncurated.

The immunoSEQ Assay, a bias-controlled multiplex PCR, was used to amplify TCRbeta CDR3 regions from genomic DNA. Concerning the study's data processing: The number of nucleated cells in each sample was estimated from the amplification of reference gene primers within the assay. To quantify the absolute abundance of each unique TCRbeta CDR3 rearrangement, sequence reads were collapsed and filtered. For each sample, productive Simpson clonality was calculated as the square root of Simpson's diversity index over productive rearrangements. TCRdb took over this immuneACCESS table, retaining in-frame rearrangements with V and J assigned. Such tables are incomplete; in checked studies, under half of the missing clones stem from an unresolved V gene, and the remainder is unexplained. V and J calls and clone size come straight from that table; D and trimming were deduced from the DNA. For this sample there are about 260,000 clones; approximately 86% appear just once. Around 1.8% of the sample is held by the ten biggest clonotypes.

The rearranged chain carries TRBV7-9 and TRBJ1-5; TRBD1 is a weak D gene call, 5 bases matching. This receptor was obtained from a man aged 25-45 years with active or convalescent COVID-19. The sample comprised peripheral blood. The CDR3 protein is CASSPTGGTPDQPQHF. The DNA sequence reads TGTGCCAGCAGCCCTACCGGGGGGACTCCAGATCAGCCCCAGCATTTT.